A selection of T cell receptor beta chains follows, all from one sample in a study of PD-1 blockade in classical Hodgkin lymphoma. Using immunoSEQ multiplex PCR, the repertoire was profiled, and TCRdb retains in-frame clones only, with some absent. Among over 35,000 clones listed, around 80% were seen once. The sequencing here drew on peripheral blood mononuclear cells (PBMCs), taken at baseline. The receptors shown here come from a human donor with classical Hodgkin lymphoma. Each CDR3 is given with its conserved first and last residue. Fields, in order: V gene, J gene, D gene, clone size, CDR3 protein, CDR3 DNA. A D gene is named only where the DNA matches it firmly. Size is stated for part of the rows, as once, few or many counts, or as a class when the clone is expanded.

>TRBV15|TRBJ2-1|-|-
CATSRDGAGGDEQFF
TGTGCCACCAGCAGAGATGGCGCAGGAGGGGATGAGCAGTTCTTC
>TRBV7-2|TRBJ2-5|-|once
CASSQDHQETQYF
TGTGCCAGCAGCCAGGACCACCAAGAGACCCAGTACTTC
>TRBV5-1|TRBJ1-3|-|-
CASSLGQDRAIYF
TGCGCCAGCAGCTTGGGACAGGATAGAGCCATATATTTT
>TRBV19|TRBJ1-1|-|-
CASSGLGRSFTEAFF
TGTGCCAGTAGCGGATTGGGACGGTCGTTCACTGAAGCTTTCTTT
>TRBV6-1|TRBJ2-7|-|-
CASSEGGSYEQYF
TGTGCCAGCAGTGAGGGGGGTTCCTACGAGCAGTACTTC
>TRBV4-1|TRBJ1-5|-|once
CASSQDGGLGNQPQHF
TGCGCCAGCAGCCAAGATGGGGGGCTAGGCAATCAGCCCCAGCATTTT
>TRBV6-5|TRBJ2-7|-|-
CASRLASSYEQYF
TGTGCCAGCCGGCTAGCTTCCTCCTACGAGCAGTACTTC
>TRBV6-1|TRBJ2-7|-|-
CASSTGSYEQYF
TGTGCCAGCAGTACAGGGTCCTACGAGCAGTACTTC
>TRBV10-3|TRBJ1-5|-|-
CAISEQRGSNQPQHF
TGTGCCATCAGTGAGCAACGGGGGAGCAATCAGCCCCAGCATTTT
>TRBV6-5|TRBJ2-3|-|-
CASSIGGGLTDTQYF
TGTGCCAGCAGCATAGGGGGAGGCCTCACAGATACGCAGTATTTT
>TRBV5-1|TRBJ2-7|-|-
CASSKGTLRGAYEQYF
TGCGCCAGCAGTAAGGGGACTCTGAGGGGGGCCTACGAGCAGTACTTC
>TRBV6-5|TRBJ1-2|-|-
CASTLGPTRGYTF
TGTGCCAGCACCTTGGGCCCAACGCGGGGCTACACCTTC
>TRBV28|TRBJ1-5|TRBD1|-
CASSLGQGSQPQHF
TGTGCCAGCAGTTTAGGACAGGGATCTCAGCCCCAGCATTTT
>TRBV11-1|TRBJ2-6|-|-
CASSGDRHSGANVLTF
TGTGCCAGCAGCGGCGACAGACACTCTGGGGCCAACGTCCTGACTTTC
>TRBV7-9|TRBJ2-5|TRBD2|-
CASSFWRESETQYF
TGTGCCAGCAGCTTCTGGCGGGAGTCAGAGACCCAGTACTTC
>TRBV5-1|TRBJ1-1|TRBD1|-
CASSPGQSMNTEAFF
TGCGCCAGCAGCCCGGGACAGTCGATGAACACTGAAGCTTTCTTT
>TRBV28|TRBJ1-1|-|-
CASIWGRDTEAFF
TGTGCCAGCATTTGGGGGCGCGACACTGAAGCTTTCTTT
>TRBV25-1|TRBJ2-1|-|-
CASSRGSYNEQFF
TGTGCCAGCAGTAGGGGCTCCTACAATGAGCAGTTCTTC
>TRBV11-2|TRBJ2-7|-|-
CASSPRLYEQYF
TGTGCCAGCAGCCCTAGGCTATACGAGCAGTACTTC
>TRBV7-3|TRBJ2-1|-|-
CASSPRGPYNEQFF
TGTGCCAGCAGCCCAAGGGGACCCTACAATGAGCAGTTCTTC
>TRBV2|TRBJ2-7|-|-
CASAQGQVYEQYF
TGTGCCAGCGCTCAGGGACAAGTCTACGAGCAGTACTTC
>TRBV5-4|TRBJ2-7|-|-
CASSLEVSYEQYF
TGTGCCAGCAGCTTGGAGGTTAGCTACGAGCAGTACTTC
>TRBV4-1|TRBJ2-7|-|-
CASSQVISYEQYF
TGCGCCAGCAGCCAAGTTATCTCCTACGAGCAGTACTTC
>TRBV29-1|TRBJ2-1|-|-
CSAGTPDEEQFF
TGCAGCGCAGGGACCCCAGACGAGGAGCAGTTCTTC
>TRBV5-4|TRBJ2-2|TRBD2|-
CASSSPGGNTGELFF
TGTGCCAGCAGCTCCCCGGGGGGGAACACCGGGGAGCTGTTTTTT
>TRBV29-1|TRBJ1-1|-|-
CSVVGGLLMGAFF
TGCAGCGTTGTTGGTGGTCTACTTATGGGAGCTTTCTTT
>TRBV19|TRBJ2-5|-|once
CASSIGEGETQYF
TGTGCCAGTAGTATAGGTGAGGGCGAGACCCAGTACTTC
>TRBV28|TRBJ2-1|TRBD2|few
CASSLTGTTNNEQFF
TGTGCCAGCAGTCTTACCGGGACTACCAACAATGAGCAGTTCTTC